The rows below give T cell receptor beta chains drawn from one sample of a study of blood T cell repertoires in COVID-19. Sequencing was performed with immunoSEQ multiplex PCR; in TCRdb, only in-frame clones are kept and a portion is missing. The sample includes 120,000 to 150,000 clones, 80% seen only once; the top ten take 5%. Specimen: peripheral blood. These TCRs come from a woman between 50 and 59 years old with acute or convalescent COVID-19. CDR3s include the opening cysteine and the closing phenylalanine or tryptophan. D genes are given only for firm matches. Where a row states a size, it is once, few, many or the class of an expanded clone; other rows omit it.

clone_size d_call j_call v_call cdr3_aa cdr3_nt
. TRBD1 TRBJ1-1 TRBV18 CASSPQGATYTEAFF TGTGCCAGCTCACCACAGGGGGCTACGTACACTGAAGCTTTCTTT
few TRBD1 TRBJ1-1 TRBV5-1 CASSLQGGTEAFF TGCGCCAGCAGCTTGCAGGGGGGCACTGAAGCTTTCTTT
few TRBD1 TRBJ1-4 TRBV5-1 CASSSGTAGREKLFF TGCGCCAGCAGCTCCGGGACAGCTGGGAGAGAAAAACTGTTTTTT
. . TRBJ1-1 TRBV18 CASSPRGGVNTEAFF TGTGCCAGCTCACCCCGGGGAGGAGTGAACACTGAAGCTTTCTTT
. . TRBJ1-4 TRBV9 CASRRESAGANEKLFF TGTGCCAGCAGAAGGGAAAGTGCAGGGGCTAATGAAAAACTGTTTTTT
. . TRBJ1-1 TRBV4-3 CASSQEIRGTEAFF TGCGCCAGCAGCCAAGAGATTAGAGGTACTGAAGCTTTCTTT
. TRBD1 TRBJ2-1 TRBV27 CASSRRQGTVNEQFF TGTGCCAGCAGCCGAAGACAGGGGACAGTTAATGAGCAGTTCTTC
few TRBD1 TRBJ1-5 TRBV6-5 CATTGQGLYQPQHF TGTGCCACAACCGGACAGGGGCTTTATCAGCCCCAGCATTTT
once . TRBJ1-2 TRBV2 CASSEVGPRYGYTF TGTGCCAGCAGTGAAGTGGGCCCCCGGTATGGCTACACCTTC
. TRBD1 TRBJ1-1 TRBV24-1 CATSAGGEAFF TGTGCCACCAGTGCAGGGGGAGAAGCTTTCTTT
. . TRBJ1-1 TRBV5-1 CASSLAIRRSTEAFF TGCGCCAGCAGCTTGGCTATCCGTAGGAGCACTGAAGCTTTCTTT
. TRBD1 TRBJ1-4 TRBV5-1 CASSLGQGAANEKLFF TGCGCCAGCAGCTTAGGGCAGGGGGCTGCTAATGAAAAACTGTTTTTT
. TRBD1 TRBJ1-4 TRBV5-1 CASSFSGTVEKLFF TGCGCCAGCAGCTTTTCCGGGACAGTCGAAAAACTGTTTTTT
. . TRBJ1-4 TRBV28 CASSTGTLNEKLFF TGTGCCAGCAGCACCGGGACACTTAATGAAAAACTGTTTTTT
. TRBD2 TRBJ2-7 TRBV3-1/TRBV3-2 CASSQSGVRYEQYF TGTGCCAGCAGCCAAAGCGGGGTAAGGTACGAGCAGTACTTC
. . TRBJ2-5 TRBV11-2 CASSLGASAETQYF TGTGCCAGCAGCTTAGGCGCTAGCGCAGAGACCCAGTACTTC
. . TRBJ2-3 TRBV7-3 CASNPVTRGRPDTQYF TGTGCCAGCAACCCCGTGACGCGGGGAAGACCAGATACGCAGTATTTT
. . TRBJ2-7 TRBV20-1 CSASDIPEQYF TGCAGTGCATCGGACATCCCCGAGCAGTACTTC
few . TRBJ2-1 TRBV2 CASRAEAEQFF TGTGCCAGCAGGGCGGAGGCCGAGCAGTTCTTC
. TRBD1 TRBJ1-2 TRBV7-8 CASIPGQRALYGYTF TGTGCCAGCATTCCGGGACAGAGGGCACTCTATGGCTACACCTTC
. . TRBJ2-5 TRBV19 CASSIMAGMETQYF TGTGCCAGTAGTATAATGGCCGGGATGGAGACCCAGTACTTC
. TRBD2 TRBJ2-1 TRBV6-2/TRBV6-3 CASSRLAGAPEQFF TGTGCCAGCAGCCGACTAGCGGGAGCCCCGGAGCAGTTCTTC
. . TRBJ2-7 TRBV4-1 CASSQDSWTTDEQYF TGCGCCAGCAGCCAAGACTCCTGGACTACAGACGAGCAGTACTTC
few . TRBJ2-7 TRBV29-1 CSVEGSNYEQYF TGCAGCGTTGAGGGCAGCAACTACGAGCAGTACTTC
. TRBD1 TRBJ1-2 TRBV7-3 CASSPAPGQGFGYTF TGTGCCAGCAGCCCCGCACCGGGACAGGGGTTTGGCTACACCTTC
. TRBD1 TRBJ2-7 TRBV29-1 CSVGTAIGEQYF TGCAGCGTGGGGACAGCGATCGGCGAGCAGTACTTC
. . TRBJ2-7 TRBV5-1 CASSLGSVSYEQYF TGCGCCAGCAGCTTGGGCAGTGTTTCCTACGAGCAGTACTTC
. . TRBJ2-7 TRBV30 CAWSEESYEQYF TGTGCCTGGAGTGAAGAGTCCTACGAGCAGTACTTC
. TRBD2 TRBJ2-5 TRBV7-6 CASSLGLADSQYF TGTGCCAGCAGCTTAGGGCTAGCGGACTCCCAGTACTTC
few TRBD1 TRBJ1-1 TRBV20-1 CSASRDSLNTEAFF TGCAGTGCTAGTAGGGACAGTCTGAACACTGAAGCTTTCTTT
. . TRBJ2-3 TRBV9 CASSVSRGASDTQYF TGTGCCAGCAGCGTTAGCCGGGGGGCGTCAGATACGCAGTATTTT
. . TRBJ2-6 TRBV7-3 CASSNQGISGANVLTF TGTGCCAGCAGCAATCAGGGTATCTCCGGGGCCAACGTCCTGACTTTC